What follows is one T cell receptor beta chain and its context. The data are from a study of T cell changes during pregnancy in multiple sclerosis. The CDR3 covers 13 residues. The V gene's germline CDR1 is LNHDA and CDR2 SQIVND (reference sequence). V was pared by 2 bases and J by 7 bases, with 12 bases between. Clones were read by immunoSEQ multiplex PCR, and TCRdb kept only the in-frame ones, dropping some. This repertoire shows approximately 62,000 clones, roughly 93% found once; its top ten account for approximately 3.8%. This TCR was recovered from a female donor with multiple sclerosis, enrolled in a pregnancy study. The rearrangement links TRBV19 to TRBJ2-7; D is unclear. The sequenced sample was CD8+ T cells from peripheral blood mononuclear cells, obtained in the second trimester of pregnancy. The CDR3 nucleotides are TGTGCCAGTAGTATATCCAGGTTTATGGAGCAGTACTTC. Protein product: CASSISRFMEQYF. Based on the CDR3 plus reference TRBV19 and TRBJ2-7, the full variable domain is DGGITQSPKYLFRKEGQNVTLSCEQNLNHDAMYWYRQDPGQGLRLIYYSQIVNDFQKGDIAEGYSVSREKKESFPLTVTSAQKNPTAFYLCASSISRFMEQYFGPGTRLTVT.